This TCR beta chain was retrieved from a study of blood T cell repertoires in COVID-19. There are 15 residues in the CDR3. The V gene lost 1 base and the J gene lost 7 bases, with 12 bases spanning the gap. The germline V gene has CDR1 SGHDT and CDR2 YYEEEE. Clones were read by immunoSEQ multiplex PCR, and TCRdb kept only the in-frame ones, dropping some. Altogether approximately 150,000 clones are present, roughly 90% being singletons, with the ten largest covering about 4%. The TCR comes from a woman aged 60-75 years with active or convalescent COVID-19. The sample taken for sequencing was peripheral blood. The chain couples TRBV5-6 to TRBJ1-6, with D maybe TRBD1 (6 bases). The DNA of the CDR3 is TGTGCCAGCAGCTTGTTACAGGGTCTAAATTCACCCCTCCACTTT. It codes for CASSLLQGLNSPLHF. The whole variable domain, filled in from reference TRBV5-6 and TRBJ1-6, reads DAGVTQSPTHLIKTRGQQVTLRCSPKSGHDTVSWYQQALGQGPQFIFQYYEEEERQRGNFPDRFSGHQFPNYSSELNVNALLLGDSALYLCASSLLQGLNSPLHFGNGTRLTVT.